Following are 20 T cell receptor beta chains from one sample sequenced in a study of T cells in Graves' hyperthyroidism and ophthalmopathy. Template material for amplifying TCR beta CDR3 regions consisted of RNA transcripts. First-round RT-PCR of the TCR CDR3 relied on the HTBI primer set. MiXCR was run by TCRdb on the multiplex PCR reads, yielding one entry per CDR3 protein. The table has roughly 500,000 distinct CDR3 sequences, 20% to 25% seen once; the top ten hold under 55%. The material sequenced was blood. These receptor sequences come from a woman between 65 and 79 years old with Graves' ophthalmopathy.

The genes are TRBV19 and TRBJ2-7, with 10 bases that match TRBD2. V lost 5 bases and J lost 1; bases outside the gene matches: 8. Looked up from germline, CDR1 is LNHDA and CDR2 is SQIVND (reference sequence). This CDR3 has 16 residues. For the CDR3, the DNA is TGTGCCAGTAGTGGCCGTTCTAGCGGGAGTTCCTACGAGCAGTACTTC. Translation gives CASSGRSSGSSYEQYF.

This clonotype was counted at least ten times. The rearrangement uses TRBV28 and TRBJ2-6; D gene uncertain. Germline values: CDR1 MDHEN, CDR2 SYDVKM. The V end was cut by 7 bases, the J end by 1 base, with 5 bases between. The CDR3 sequence is 13 residues long. This CDR3 reads CASTKSGANVLTF. The CDR3 bases are TGTGCCAGCACGAAATCTGGGGCCAACGTCCTGACTTTC.

This clonotype was detected a few times. The chain joins TRBV2 to TRBJ1-2; no definite D call. Trimming stripped 6 bases from V and 2 bases from J, with 13 bases between. Germline V gene data show CDR1 as SNHLY and CDR2 as FYNNEI. CDR3 length: 14 amino acids. For the CDR3, the DNA is TGTGCCAGCAGCGGGCTGGTCGGGAACTATGGCTACACCTTC. This translates into CASSGLVGNYGYTF.

This clonotype appeared many times. This sequence joins TRBV7-2 and TRBJ2-1, with D hard to call. Germline-derived CDR1 and CDR2 are SGHTA and FQGNSA. V was cut by 5 bases and J by 8 bases, with 16 bases left in between. The CDR3 extends over 14 amino acids. The CDR3 DNA reads TGTGCCAGCAGCCCCTTCTATATCAGGCATGAGCAGTTCTTC. This codes for CASSPFYIRHEQFF.

This clonotype appeared many times. The CDR3 DNA sequence: TGTGCCTGGAGTGTACTCATCGGGCAGCCCCAGCATTTT. This encodes CAWSVLIGQPQHF. The V gene is TRBV30, the J gene TRBJ1-5; unclear D gene. V shed 0 bases and J shed 7 bases, with 10 bases lying between them. Germline assignment: CDR1 GTSNPN and CDR2 SVGIG (reference sequence). The CDR3 loop spans 13 amino acids.

The rearrangement joins TRBV5-1 to TRBJ2-7; D possibly uses TRBD1 or TRBD2 (6 bases each). Germline V CDR1 and CDR2: SGHRS, YFSETQ. The germline V and J ends were trimmed by 0 bases and 6 bases, with 13 bases remaining between them. The length of the CDR3 is 14 residues. The CDR3 loop is CASSLESRGGEQYF. As DNA, the CDR3 is TGCGCCAGCAGCTTGGAAAGCAGGGGAGGCGAGCAGTACTTC.

The gene calls are TRBV7-3 and TRBJ1-1; D is possibly TRBD1 (5 bases). Germline V gene data show CDR1 as SGHTA and CDR2 as FQGTGA. V shed 4 bases and J shed 1 base, with 7 bases lying between them. The CDR3 consists of 13 residues. The CDR3 reads CASSWDGNTEAFF. The CDR3 DNA reads as TGTGCCAGCAGCTGGGACGGGAACACTGAAGCTTTCTTT.

The chain recombines TRBV6-1 with TRBJ1-6; TRBD1 aligns across 9 bases. CDR1 MNHNS and CDR2 SASEGT come from the germline V gene. This CDR3 is built from 14 residues. The ends lost 7 bases at V and 9 bases at J; junction bases unmatched: 7. The DNA of the CDR3 is TGTGCCAGCATAGCTGGGACAGGGCTTTCACCCCTCCACTTT. Amino acids: CASIAGTGLSPLHF.

The CDR3 here is CASSYRDSANSPLHF. CDR3 bases: TGTGCCAGCAGTTACCGGGACAGCGCTAATTCACCCCTCCACTTT. This chain joins TRBV6-9 and TRBJ1-6; TRBD1 agrees at 7 bases. The germline CDR1 and CDR2 sequences are MNHGY and SVAAGI. The J segment lost 6 bases and the V segment lost 3 bases, leaving 5 bases of the junction unmatched. This CDR3 is 15 amino acids long.

This clonotype has only a few counts. V is TRBV5-1 and J is TRBJ2-1; weak D call: TRBD2 (5 bases). The CDR3 runs to 16 residues. Trimming removed 1 base from V and 8 bases from J, with 19 bases in between. In germline, CDR1 is SGHRS, CDR2 YFSETQ. DNA of the CDR3: TGCGCCAGCAGCTTGCTCGGAGCCCTAGCTGAGGATGAGCAGTTCTTC. This sequence encodes CASSLLGALAEDEQFF. The complete variable domain, with remaining parts taken from reference TRBV5-1 and TRBJ2-1, reads KAGVTQTPRYLIKTRGQQVTLSCSPISGHRSVSWYQQTPGQGLQFLFEYFSETQRNKGNFPGRFSGRQFSNSRSEMNVSTLELGDSALYLCASSLLGALAEDEQFFGPGTRLTVL.

In this sample, this clonotype turned up many times. The chain recombines TRBV5-5 with TRBJ2-3, with a possible D match to TRBD1 (6 bases). Trimming removed 3 bases at V and 2 bases at J, with 13 bases between. This CDR3 comprises 15 residues. Germline V gene sequence: CDR1 SGHKS, CDR2 YYEKEE (reference sequence). The CDR3 loop reads CASSSAGADTDTQYF. The CDR3 DNA reads as TGTGCCAGCAGCTCCGCAGGGGCGGACACAGATACGCAGTATTTT.

As concerns this clonotype: A much larger clone lies a single base off, so this may be a read error. V and J are TRBV2 and TRBJ2-2, with 8 bases lining up with TRBD1. CDR1 SNHLY and CDR2 FYNNEI come from the germline V gene. The length of the CDR3 is 15 residues. This CDR3 reads CASSLWDRNTRELFF. In DNA form, the CDR3 reads TGTGCCAGCAGCCTTTGGGACAGGAACACCCGGGAGCTGTTTTTT.

A few counts support this clonotype. The chain carries TRBV9 and TRBJ1-4; TRBD1 might be the D (5 bases). Per the germline V gene, CDR1 is SGDLS and CDR2 is YYNGEE. V lost 0 bases and J lost 3, with 12 bases in between. The CDR3 loop spans 16 amino acids. This CDR3 is CASSVGGTGSNEKLFF. The CDR3 DNA reads TGTGCCAGCAGCGTAGGGGGCACGGGATCTAATGAAAAACTGTTTTTT. Filled out from reference TRBV9 and TRBJ1-4, the complete variable domain reads DSGVTQTPKHLITATGQRVTLRCSPRSGDLSVYWYQQSLDQGLQFLIQYYNGEERAKGNILERFSAQQFPDLHSELNLSSLELGDSALYFCASSVGGTGSNEKLFFGSGTQLSVL.

This clonotype was detected only a few times. The rearrangement links TRBV20-1 to TRBJ2-2, with a weak D call TRBD2 (6 bases). V was pared by 3 bases and J by 6 bases, with 14 bases between. Germline CDR1 DFQATT, CDR2 SNEGSKA (reference sequence). This CDR3 region has 14 residues. In DNA, the CDR3 is TGCAGTGCTAGGGACACCGGGAGTTCCGGGGAGCTGTTTTTT. Amino acid sequence: CSARDTGSSGELFF.

This clonotype was counted at least ten times. The V and J genes are TRBV2 and TRBJ2-2; a possible D gene is TRBD1 (6 bases). Germline V CDR1 and CDR2: SNHLY, FYNNEI. Deletions cut 8 bases from V and 5 bases from J, with 15 bases between. The CDR3 length is 14 residues. CDR3 DNA: TGTGCCAGCCAAGCACAGGGACGGACCGGGGAGCTGTTTTTT. Translating it yields CASQAQGRTGELFF.

This clonotype was picked up a small number of times. V and J are TRBV5-6 and TRBJ1-2; TRBD1 is a possible D gene (5 bases). V lost 3 bases and J lost 8, with 23 bases in between. Germline V gene data show CDR1 as SGHDT and CDR2 as YYEEEE. This CDR3 is 16 amino acids long. The CDR3 spells CASSWPPGTQTGGYTF. In nucleotides, the CDR3 is TGTGCCAGCAGCTGGCCCCCGGGGACTCAAACGGGCGGCTACACCTTC.

This clonotype was observed a few times. The rearrangement uses TRBV10-1 and TRBJ1-1; D possibly corresponds to TRBD1 (5 bases). Deletions cut 0 bases from V and 0 bases from J, with 14 bases between. The CDR3 sequence is 17 residues long. Germline V lookup: CDR1 WNHNN, CDR2 SYGVQD (reference sequence). For the CDR3, the DNA is TGCGCCAGCAGTGAGTCGAGAAGGGGAAGGGTGAACACTGAAGCTTTCTTT. This translates into CASSESRRGRVNTEAFF.

This clonotype was counted at least ten times. The chain is built from TRBV12-3 or TRBV12-4 and TRBJ1-5; D is unclear. CDR3 length: 12 residues. Deletions cut 2 bases from V and 4 bases from J, with 3 bases between. This CDR3 reads CASSLPNQPQHF. As DNA, the CDR3 is TGTGCCAGCAGTTTACCAAATCAGCCCCAGCATTTT.

There are many counts of this clonotype. The genes are TRBV3-1 and TRBJ1-1; no reliable D call. The V end lost 4 bases, the J end lost 2 bases, and 8 bases lay between the germline ends. This CDR3 has 13 amino acids. Germline V gene lookup returns CDR1 LGHDT and CDR2 YNNKEL (reference sequence). CDR3: CASSRSVNTEAFF. For the CDR3, the DNA is TGTGCCAGCAGCCGGTCGGTTAACACTGAAGCTTTCTTT.

The chain carries TRBV6-5 and TRBJ1-1, with D perhaps TRBD1 (6 bases). Trimming removed 1 base from V and 2 bases from J, with 11 bases in between. The germline V gene has CDR1 MNHEY and CDR2 SVGAGI. This CDR3 spans 15 amino acids. CDR3 region: CASSYLGGTNTEAFF. The CDR3 nucleotides are TGTGCCAGCAGTTACTTGGGGGGCACCAACACTGAAGCTTTCTTT.